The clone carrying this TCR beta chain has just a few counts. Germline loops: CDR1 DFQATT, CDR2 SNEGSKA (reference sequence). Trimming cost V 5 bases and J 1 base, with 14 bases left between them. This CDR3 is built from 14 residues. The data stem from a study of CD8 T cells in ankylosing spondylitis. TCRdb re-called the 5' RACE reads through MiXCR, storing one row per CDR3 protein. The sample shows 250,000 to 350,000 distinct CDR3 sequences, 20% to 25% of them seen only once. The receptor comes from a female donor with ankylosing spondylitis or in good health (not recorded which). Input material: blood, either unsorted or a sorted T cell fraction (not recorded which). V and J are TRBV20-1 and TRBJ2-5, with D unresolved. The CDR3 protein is CSAEPRDSQETQYF. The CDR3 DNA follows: TGCAGTGCTGAGCCTCGAGACTCCCAAGAGACCCAGTACTTC.